Listed here is a single TCR beta chain. Its specificity is not known. The sample originates from a study of vaccination and CD4 T cells after COVID-19. Study as a whole: Convalescent patients, SARS-CoV-2 positive by nasal swab PCR, comprised under 10 mild cases and one severe case. Controls had a CEFX pool, an HIV-1 Nef pool, or no peptide added.

An Oncomine TCR Beta short-read assay was used to sequence the DNA from cultured CD4+ T cells. One entry per CDR3 protein, called by TCRdb with MiXCR from the PCR reads. The sample comprises about 10,000 distinct CDR3 sequences, 70% to 75% of which are singletons, and 9% rests with the top ten. This CDR3 has 15 amino acids. V was trimmed by 6 bases and J by 4 bases, leaving 16 bases between them. CDR1 and CDR2 from the germline V gene are MNHNS and SASEGT. Treatment described: approximately 11-day PBMC culture with coronavirus spike peptide pools or control peptides (ViraFEST assay). This receptor was taken from a human donor who had recovered from COVID-19. Sequenced sample: CD4+ T cells from blood, cultured in vitro. The rearrangement joins TRBV6-1 to TRBJ1-5; D uncertain. The CDR3 nucleotides read TGTGCCAGCAGCTCTCAAGGTTGGGGAAATCAGCCCCAGCATTTT. Its translation is CASSSQGWGNQPQHF.